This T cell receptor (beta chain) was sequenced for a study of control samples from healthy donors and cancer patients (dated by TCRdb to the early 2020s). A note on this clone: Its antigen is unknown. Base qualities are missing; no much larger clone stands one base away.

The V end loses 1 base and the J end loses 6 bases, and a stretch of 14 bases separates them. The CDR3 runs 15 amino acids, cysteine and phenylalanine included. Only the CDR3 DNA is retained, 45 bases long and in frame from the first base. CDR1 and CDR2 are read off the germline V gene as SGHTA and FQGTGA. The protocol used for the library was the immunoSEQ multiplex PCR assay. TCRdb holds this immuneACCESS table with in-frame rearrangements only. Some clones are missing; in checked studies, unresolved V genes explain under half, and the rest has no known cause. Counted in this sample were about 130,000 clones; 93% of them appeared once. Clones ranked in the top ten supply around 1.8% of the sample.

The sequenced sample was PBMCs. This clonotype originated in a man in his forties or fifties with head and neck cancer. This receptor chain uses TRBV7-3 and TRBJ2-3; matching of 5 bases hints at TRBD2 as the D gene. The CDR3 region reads CASSLIGDVGDTQYF. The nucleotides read TGTGCCAGCAGCTTAATCGGGGATGTGGGGGATACGCAGTATTTT.